The clone carrying this T cell receptor beta chain was seen a few times. Its antigen is still unknown. Time point here: patch test 1, 2 weeks after DPC sensitization. Treatment: therapeutic diphenylcyclopropenone sensitization with weekly scalp DPC. This sample was included in a study of human T cells and chemical hapten exposure. Study as a whole: In the roughly 24-week study, patients were dosed weekly with diphenylcyclopropenone on the scalp throughout.

Study conclusions and caveats: TCRs above 1 in 1000 frequency did not change with DPC sensitization. Compared with pre-sensitization or healthy control sets, expanded TCRs clustered more.

The germline V gene encodes CDR1 MNHEY and CDR2 SVGAGI. The V and J ends lost 5 bases and 6 bases, in that order; junction bases with no gene match: 6. The CDR3 runs 15 residues. In the library, unique molecular identifiers were attached to individual cDNA molecules. TCRdb independently ran MiXCR on the RACE reads; one entry per CDR3 protein. Of some 180,000 distinct CDR3 sequences in the sample, around 22% were seen once. The sequenced sample was whole blood, obtained in connection with sensitization to the hapten diphenylcyclopropenone (DPC). The clonotype was recovered from a woman between 50 and 59 years old with alopecia areata. Some clones in this sample may be carry-over from other donors' samples. This chain uses TRBV6-5 with TRBJ2-7; TRBD2 matches at 14 bases. The CDR3 DNA follows: TGTGCCAGCAGTAGGGGACTAGCGGGAGCCCTCGAGCAGTACTTC. This codes for CASSRGLAGALEQYF.